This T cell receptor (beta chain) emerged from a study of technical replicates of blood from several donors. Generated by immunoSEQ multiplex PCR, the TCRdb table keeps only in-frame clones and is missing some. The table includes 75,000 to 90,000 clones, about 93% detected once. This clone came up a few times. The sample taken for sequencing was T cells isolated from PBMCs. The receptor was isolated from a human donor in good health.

CDR3 nucleotides: TGCAGCGTTAGGACAGGGTACGGTAATCAGCCCCAGCATTTT. Its protein is CSVRTGYGNQPQHF. The chain uses TRBV29-1 and TRBJ1-5, with 8 bases matching TRBD1. The CDR3 covers 14 residues. The V and J ends lost 5 bases and 4 bases, in that order; junction bases with no gene match: 7. Germline V CDR1 and CDR2: SQVTM, ANQGSEA. Looking up the rest from reference TRBV29-1 and TRBJ1-5 gives the full variable domain: SAVISQKPSRDICQRGTSLTIQCQVDSQVTMMFWYRQQPGQSLTLIATANQGSEATYESGFVIDKFPISRPNLTFSTLTVSNMSPEDSSIYLCSVRTGYGNQPQHFGDGTRLSIL.